This T cell receptor beta chain originates from a study of blood T cell repertoires in COVID-19. Study details: COVID-19 samples from acute and convalescent phases originated in the United States, Italy and Spain.

Per the original data handling: From reference gene primer amplification, estimates of nucleated cell counts were derived. Sequencing was performed with immunoSEQ multiplex PCR; in TCRdb, only in-frame clones are kept and a portion is missing. The V and J calls and the clone size are those of that table, but D and trimming were determined from the DNA. This table holds under 250,000 clones, about 80% found once. CDR1 is LGHDT and CDR2 is YNNKEL in the germline V gene (reference sequence). V was shortened by 0 bases and J by 7 bases, with 17 bases between the two germline ends. CDR3 length: 16 residues.

The material sequenced was peripheral blood. The chain recombines TRBV3-1 (or the pseudogene TRBV3-2) with TRBJ2-3; D is possibly TRBD1 (5 bases). The TCR sequence derives from a woman aged 55-75 years with acute or convalescent COVID-19. The CDR3 DNA follows: TGTGCCAGCAGCCAAGAAGGGGCGGACGTACTCCATACGCAGTATTTT. Protein sequence: CASSQEGADVLHTQYF.